This TCR beta chain was documented in a study of T cell responses to AZD1222 COVID-19 vaccine. Study-level findings and limits: Across spike, vaccine-associated CD4 TCRs were found, dominant at 160-218 and 743-854.

With respect to this clone: Antigen: not known.

This CDR3 comprises 15 residues. The V gene's germline CDR1 is MGHDK and CDR2 SYGVNS. V dropped 5 bases and J dropped 1; count of bases not matched to a gene: 4. Measured with immunoSEQ multiplex PCR; TCRdb has only the in-frame clones, and not every one. The sample includes 200,000 to 250,000 clones, less than 95% of them seen just once. The chain has TRBV25-1 and TRBJ2-2, with 7 bases aligning to TRBD2. This clonotype originated in an adult who received the MenACWY meningococcal vaccine as a control. The sample was peripheral blood, taken 28 days after the second dose of the MenACWY control vaccine. CDR3 loop: CASSYRGVNTGELFF. The CDR3 DNA sequence: TGTGCCAGCAGTTATCGGGGGGTGAACACCGGGGAGCTGTTTTTT.